Shown below are 2 T cell receptor beta chains from a single sample sequenced in a study of beta chain features in type 1 diabetes (dated by TCRdb to 2017 to 2018). The investigation overall reported the following: In all four CD4+ subsets, TCRB CDR3 length was moderately but significantly shorter in type 1 diabetes patients.

The library was generated by the immunoSEQ multiplex PCR assay. All of the isolated RNA was reverse transcribed with the High Capacity cDNA Reverse Transcription Kit, so expressed TCRB transcripts were sequenced. TCRdb took this table from immuneACCESS and kept in-frame rearrangements with V and J called. Such tables lack part of the clones; where checked against another copy, unresolved V genes explain under half of the gap, and the rest is unexplained. Recorded for this sample are 130,000 to 150,000 clones; 10% to 15% of them occurred a single time. The ten largest clones add up to 1.3% of the sample. For these receptors, no antigen is known. Sequenced input: central memory CD4+ T cells from blood. Source of these receptors: a man younger than 35 with type 1 diabetes.

This clone was seen more than once but under ten times. This sequence joins TRBV7-2 and TRBJ1-2, with D uncertain. The CDR3 sequence is 15 residues long. With 2 bases removed from V and 4 bases from J, the gap between germline ends came to 14 bases. Germline V CDR1 and CDR2: SGHTA, FQGNSA. The CDR3 region is CASSLSSGRLYGYTF. As DNA, the CDR3 is TGTGCCAGCAGCTTAAGTTCAGGACGGCTCTATGGCTACACCTTC.

This clone has only a few counts. The germline gene is not matched at one end of the junction; a read error may be the cause. The rearrangement uses TRBV28 and TRBJ1-4; D perhaps matches TRBD1 (5 bases). Germline assignment: CDR1 MDHEN and CDR2 SYDVKM. The CDR3 length is 15 residues. CDR3 DNA: TGTGCCAGCGAAACCGGGACTAAAGGACGGGAAAGACTGTTTTTT. Translating it yields CASETGTKGRERLFF.